These 14 T cell receptor beta chains were sequenced from one sample in a study of CD8 T cells in Susac syndrome. A quantity of roughly 0.5 to 1 ug RNA underwent reverse transcription using random hexamers. In TCRdb, the immunoSEQ multiplex PCR reads were re-called with MiXCR into one record per CDR3 protein. The sample lists 200,000 or so distinct CDR3 sequences; 90% to 95% were seen once. Specimen: CD4+ T cells from PBMCs. The receptors shown here come from a human donor with multiple sclerosis.

DNA for the CDR3: TGCAGTGCTAGGGTGGCAGGGGGTACAGATACGCAGTATTTT. This codes for CSARVAGGTDTQYF. V is TRBV20-1 and J is TRBJ2-3, with 7 bases aligning to TRBD1. CDR3 size: 14 residues. Germline values: CDR1 DFQATT, CDR2 SNEGSKA (reference sequence). The trim removed 3 bases at V and 3 bases at J, leaving 6 bases unmatched.

V gene TRBV2 combines with J gene TRBJ1-2; 7 bases line up with TRBD1. Trimming at V came to 6 bases and at J to 3 bases, leaving 7 bases not matched to a gene. The CDR3 spans 14 residues. Germline V gives CDR1 SNHLY, CDR2 FYNNEI. CDR3 protein: CASRPDRSDYGYTF. CDR3 nucleotide sequence: TGTGCCAGCAGGCCGGACAGGTCGGACTATGGCTACACCTTC.

V is TRBV15 and J is TRBJ2-7; D might be TRBD2 (6 bases). Germline CDR1 LNHNV, CDR2 YYDKDF (reference sequence). V lost 3 bases, J lost 6 bases, and 15 bases lay in between. The CDR3 extends over 14 amino acids. As DNA, the CDR3 is TGTGCCACCAGCAGGAACCATGGGGGGTCCGAGCAGTACTTC. Its protein is CATSRNHGGSEQYF.

V and J are TRBV29-1 and TRBJ1-1; D not resolved. Germline CDR1 is SQVTM and CDR2 is ANQGSEA. Trimming cost V 4 bases and J 1 base, with 4 bases left between them. The CDR3 covers 11 residues. CDR3 sequence reads: CSVGENTEAFF. The CDR3, as DNA: TGCAGCGTTGGTGAGAACACTGAAGCTTTCTTT.

The chain couples TRBV5-1 to TRBJ2-3; D ambiguous. This CDR3 contains 14 residues. The V gene's germline CDR1 is SGHRS and CDR2 YFSETQ. V was pared by 4 bases and J by 6 bases, with 15 bases between. The CDR3 region has the DNA TGCGCCAGCAGCACCGCGGCCCAAGGGGATACGCAGTATTTT. This encodes CASSTAAQGDTQYF.

The gene calls are TRBV30 and TRBJ2-4; D perhaps matches TRBD2 (7 bases). Germline CDR1 and CDR2: GTSNPN and SVGIG (reference sequence). V shed 2 bases and J shed 6 bases, with 14 bases lying between them. The CDR3 spans 14 residues. DNA for the CDR3: TGTGCCTGGAGTCGAGGGGGGGCTGGAAACATTCAGTACTTC. This encodes CAWSRGGAGNIQYF.

The chain links TRBV12-3 or TRBV12-4 to TRBJ1-2, with 10 positions matching TRBD1. This CDR3 region has 15 residues. V dropped 4 bases and J dropped 4; count of bases not matched to a gene: 6. The CDR3 spells CASSWGQGHSYGYTF. Written as DNA, the CDR3 is TGTGCCAGCAGTTGGGGACAGGGGCATTCCTATGGCTACACCTTC.

The chain links TRBV7-9 to TRBJ1-5; 9 bases are shared with TRBD1. V lost 6 bases and J lost 5; bases outside the gene matches: 5. The CDR3 spans 14 residues. From germline, CDR1 is SEHNR and CDR2 FQNEAQ (reference sequence). The CDR3 bases are TGTGCCAGCAGTTTGGGGACAGGGCATCAGCCCCAGCATTTT. Its translation: CASSLGTGHQPQHF.

The chain links TRBV29-1 to TRBJ1-2; D uncertain. V lost 5 bases, J lost 3 bases, and 4 bases lay in between. The CDR3 is made up of 10 amino acids. Looked up from germline, CDR1 is SQVTM and CDR2 is ANQGSEA. CDR3 sequence: CSVYYYGYTF. The CDR3 coding sequence is TGCAGCGTTTACTACTATGGCTACACCTTC.

The chain has TRBV7-3 and TRBJ2-1, with 7 nucleotides matching TRBD2. There are 14 residues in the CDR3. Trimming cost V 6 bases and J 7 bases; bases outside gene matches: 9. Germline V CDR1 and CDR2: SGHTA, FQGTGA. The CDR3 reads CASSKAGLGNEQFF. In nucleotides, the CDR3 is TGTGCCAGCAGTAAAGCGGGATTGGGTAATGAGCAGTTCTTC. Combining the CDR3 with reference TRBV7-3 and TRBJ2-1 gives the whole variable domain GAGVSQTPSNKVTEKGKYVELRCDPISGHTALYWYRQSLGQGPEFLIYFQGTGAADDSGLPNDRFFAVRPEGSVSTLKIQRTERGDSAVYLCASSKAGLGNEQFFGPGTRLTVL.

The chain's CDR3 is CSVVTANIQYF. The CDR3 region has the DNA TGCAGCGTTGTTACAGCCAACATTCAGTACTTC. The chain links TRBV29-1 to TRBJ2-4; D is unresolved. This CDR3 is 11 amino acids long. Germline V gives CDR1 SQVTM, CDR2 ANQGSEA. V dropped 4 bases and J dropped 7 bases, with 8 bases sitting between them.

CDR3 protein: CSAKAGPYNEQFF. The CDR3 region has the DNA TGCAGTGCTAAGGCCGGGCCCTACAATGAGCAGTTCTTC. The genes are TRBV20-1 and TRBJ2-1; D ambiguous. The CDR3 runs 13 residues. The germline V gene encodes CDR1 DFQATT and CDR2 SNEGSKA (reference sequence). With 4 bases removed from V and 2 bases from J, the gap between germline ends came to 9 bases.

The gene calls are TRBV29-1 and TRBJ2-1; 8 bases map to TRBD1. Germline-derived CDR1 and CDR2 are SQVTM and ANQGSEA. V dropped 1 base and J dropped 8; count of bases not matched to a gene: 10. CDR3 length: 15 residues. CDR3 in amino acids: CSVEGGQAANDEQFF. The CDR3 DNA reads as TGCAGCGTTGAAGGGGGACAGGCCGCCAATGATGAGCAGTTCTTC.

Concerning this clonotype: Mismatch with germline at one junction end may stem from a read error. The chain uses TRBV29-1 and TRBJ2-7; 8 bases align to TRBD1. This CDR3 is 13 amino acids long. Germline V gene lookup returns CDR1 SQVTM and CDR2 ANQGSEA. The DNA for the CDR3 is TGCAGCGTGGAAGGACAGGGCCAGGGAGAGCAGTACTTC. Amino acid sequence: CSVEGQGQGEQYF.